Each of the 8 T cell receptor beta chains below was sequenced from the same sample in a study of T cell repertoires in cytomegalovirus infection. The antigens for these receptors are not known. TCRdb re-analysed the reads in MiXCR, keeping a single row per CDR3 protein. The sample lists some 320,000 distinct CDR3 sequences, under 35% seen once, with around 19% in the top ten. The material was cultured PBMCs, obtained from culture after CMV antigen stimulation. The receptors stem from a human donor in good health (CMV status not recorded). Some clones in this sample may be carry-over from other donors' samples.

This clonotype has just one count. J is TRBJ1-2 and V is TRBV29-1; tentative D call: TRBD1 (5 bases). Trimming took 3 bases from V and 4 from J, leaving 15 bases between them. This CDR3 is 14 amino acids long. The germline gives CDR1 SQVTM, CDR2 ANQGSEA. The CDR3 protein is CSVDRTGSGYGYTF. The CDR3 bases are TGCAGCGTTGACCGCACAGGATCCGGCTATGGCTACACCTTC. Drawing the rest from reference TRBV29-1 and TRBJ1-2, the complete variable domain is SAVISQKPSRDICQRGTSLTIQCQVDSQVTMMFWYRQQPGQSLTLIATANQGSEATYESGFVIDKFPISRPNLTFSTLTVSNMSPEDSSIYLCSVDRTGSGYGYTFGSGTRLTVV.

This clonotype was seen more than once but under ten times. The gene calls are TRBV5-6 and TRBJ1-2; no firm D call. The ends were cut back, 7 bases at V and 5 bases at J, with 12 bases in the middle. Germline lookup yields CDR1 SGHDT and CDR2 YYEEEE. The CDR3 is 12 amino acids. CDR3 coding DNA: TGTGCCAGCGAAAAGTTGTCGTATGGCTACACCTTC. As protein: CASEKLSYGYTF.

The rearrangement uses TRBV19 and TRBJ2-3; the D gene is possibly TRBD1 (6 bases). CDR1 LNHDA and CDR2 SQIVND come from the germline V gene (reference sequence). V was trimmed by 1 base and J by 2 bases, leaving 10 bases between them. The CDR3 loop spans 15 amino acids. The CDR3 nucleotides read TGTGCCAGTAGTATAGTGGGACACGACACAGATACGCAGTATTTT. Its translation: CASSIVGHDTDTQYF.

In DNA, the CDR3 is TGTGCCATCCAACAGGGGGCGAACACTGAAGCTTTCTTT. Amino acids: CAIQQGANTEAFF. The chain links TRBV10-3 to TRBJ1-1; TRBD1 matches 9 bases. The junction had 2 bases not matched to a gene; V was cut back by 8 bases and J by 1 base. The CDR3 is 13 amino acids. Per germline, CDR1 ENHRY and CDR2 SYGVKD.

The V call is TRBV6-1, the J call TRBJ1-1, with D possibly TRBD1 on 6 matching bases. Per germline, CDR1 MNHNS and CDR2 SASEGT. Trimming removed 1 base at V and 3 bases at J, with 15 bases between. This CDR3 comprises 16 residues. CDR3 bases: TGTGCCAGCAGTGAAGTTAGGGGGTTGAGAGACACTGAAGCTTTCTTT. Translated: CASSEVRGLRDTEAFF.

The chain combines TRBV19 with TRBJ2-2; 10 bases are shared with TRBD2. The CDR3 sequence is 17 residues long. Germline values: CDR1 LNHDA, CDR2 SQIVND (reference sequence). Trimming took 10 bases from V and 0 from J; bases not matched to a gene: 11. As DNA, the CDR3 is TGTGCCACCCAGGGGCGACTAGCGGGCTCGAACACCGGGGAGCTGTTTTTT. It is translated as CATQGRLAGSNTGELFF.

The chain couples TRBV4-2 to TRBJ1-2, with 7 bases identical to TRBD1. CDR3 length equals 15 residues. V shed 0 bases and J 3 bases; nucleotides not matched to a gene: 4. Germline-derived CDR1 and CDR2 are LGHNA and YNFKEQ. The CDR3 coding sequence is TGTGCCAGCAGCCAAGATGAGGGGACAGACTATGGCTACACCTTC. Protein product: CASSQDEGTDYGYTF.

As DNA, the CDR3 is TGTGCCAGCTCGTCCCGCTTCGGGGGAACCGGGGAGCTGTTTTTT. Encoded protein: CASSSRFGGTGELFF. The gene calls are TRBV18 and TRBJ2-2, with D perhaps matching TRBD2 (6 bases). Trimming stripped 6 bases from V and 5 bases from J, with 16 bases between. Germline-derived CDR1 and CDR2 are KGHSH and LQKENI. The CDR3 extends over 15 amino acids.